This T cell receptor (beta chain) is from a study of siplizumab effects on memory and regulatory T cells. Details on this clone: What it binds is not known.

V was cut by 2 bases and J by 2 bases, with 7 bases left in between. CDR1 is MDHEN and CDR2 is SYDVKM in the germline V gene. The CDR3 runs to 15 residues. Study-wide results and limits: Major contributors to the alloresponse seemed to be naive T cells, which also appeared more diverse than memory cells. Alloreactive sequences tracing back to unstimulated CD4+ memory cells fell significantly with siplizumab. Tregs that proliferated in siplizumab cultures did not have their suppressive function confirmed. About 75-97% of proliferating CD4+ or CD8+ clones had no assignable naive or memory phenotype.

The repertoire was sequenced with immunoSEQ multiplex PCR; TCRdb's copy has only in-frame clones and lacks some. The repertoire has about 97,000 clones, roughly 92% of them found once; the top ten carry about 1.1%. The chain is built from TRBV28 and TRBJ2-6; D remains unclear. Sequencing was performed on CD4+ T cells sorted from blood. The receptor comes from a human donor in good health. As DNA, the CDR3 is TGTGCCAGCAGTTTACCCCCGGCTGGGGCCAACGTCCTGACTTTC. Encoded protein: CASSLPPAGANVLTF.